This TCR beta chain is from a study of read filtering for tumor transcriptome and immune sequencing. Turning to the study itself: Mean patient age was around 66 years, range about 47 to 85; 16 to 20 male, more than 11 female. Fewer than ten patients were R-ISS I, more than 15 were R-ISS II, about seven were R-ISS III. DNase treatment preceded whole-transcriptome library preparation.

Note on this clonotype: What it binds is not known.

Overall study results and limits: In IR-seq, single-read clonotypes were roughly 80% of clonotypes but around 3.5% of reads.

The CDR3 runs to 16 residues. V was pared by 6 bases and J by 1 base, with 18 bases between. Germline V gene lookup returns CDR1 KGHSH and CDR2 LQKENI. The library was built from roughly 400 ng RNA with molecular barcoded adaptors for alpha/delta and beta/gamma chains. TCRdb processed the reads anew with MiXCR; each CDR3 protein has one entry. The top ten hold 37% of the sample, which has roughly 49,000 distinct CDR3 sequences, approximately 19% seen once. Input material: a population of CD138-negative cells sorted from bone marrow. The chain links TRBV18 to TRBJ1-1; D unresolved. This receptor was identified in a donor at least 40 years old with multiple myeloma. CDR3 residues: CASSTSALWENTEAFF. As DNA, the CDR3 is TGTGCCAGCTCGACCTCCGCCCTCTGGGAGAACACTGAAGCTTTCTTT.